What follows are 5 T cell receptor beta chains derived from one specimen sequenced in a study of CD8+ T cells in alopecia areata. Investigators isolated RNA and reverse transcribed it into cDNA to act as the sequencing template. The data were produced by immunoSEQ multiplex PCR, yet TCRdb's version contains in-frame clones alone and is incomplete. The repertoire has around 120,000 clones, around 50% of them found once; the top ten carry about 10%. Sequencing input: NKG2D-low CD8+ T cells sorted from blood. These receptors came from a human donor with alopecia areata.

The genes are TRBV15 and TRBJ2-5; no definite D call. V was shortened by 2 bases and J by 0 bases, with 1 base between the two germline ends. Germline assignment: CDR1 LNHNV and CDR2 YYDKDF (reference sequence). CDR3 size: 12 residues. CDR3 in amino acids: CATSRNQETQYF. In DNA, the CDR3 is TGTGCCACCAGCAGAAACCAAGAGACCCAGTACTTC.

The chain combines TRBV13 with TRBJ2-5; D remains ambiguous. Germline V CDR1 and CDR2: PRHDT, FYEKMQ (reference sequence). Trimming shortened V by 1 base and J by 5 bases, and 8 bases separated the two germline ends. This CDR3 contains 13 residues. CDR3 DNA sequence: TGTGCCAGCAGCTTAGAAGAGAGGGAGACCCAGTACTTC. This translates into CASSLEERETQYF.

About this clone: The sample holds other DNA sequences that translate to the same CDR3. This chain links TRBV29-1 with TRBJ2-2; TRBD2 might be the D (5 bases). Trimming left V 7 bases short and J 0 bases short, with 9 bases between. The CDR3 totals 13 residues. CDR1 is SQVTM, CDR2 ANQGSEA, per germline. This CDR3 is CSGDSANTGELFF. CDR3 sequence (DNA): TGCAGCGGCGATAGCGCGAACACCGGGGAGCTGTTTTTT.

This rearrangement joins TRBV29-1 to TRBJ2-5; weak D call: TRBD2 (6 bases). V lost 3 bases, J lost 5 bases, and 16 bases lay in between. The CDR3 is made up of 14 amino acids. CDR1 is SQVTM and CDR2 is ANQGSEA in the germline V gene. The CDR3 sequence: CSVDRDSSPETQYF. The CDR3 bases are TGCAGCGTTGACCGGGACTCGAGCCCCGAGACCCAGTACTTC. The whole variable domain, filled in from reference TRBV29-1 and TRBJ2-5, reads SAVISQKPSRDICQRGTSLTIQCQVDSQVTMMFWYRQQPGQSLTLIATANQGSEATYESGFVIDKFPISRPNLTFSTLTVSNMSPEDSSIYLCSVDRDSSPETQYFGPGTRLLVL.

This sequence joins TRBV30 and TRBJ1-2; D remains ambiguous. This CDR3 is built from 12 residues. Trimming took 4 bases from V and 2 from J, leaving 8 bases between them. The germline V gene encodes CDR1 GTSNPN and CDR2 SVGIG (reference sequence). In nucleotides, the CDR3 is TGTGCCTGGATGGACGGAAACTATGGCTACACCTTC. It is translated as CAWMDGNYGYTF.